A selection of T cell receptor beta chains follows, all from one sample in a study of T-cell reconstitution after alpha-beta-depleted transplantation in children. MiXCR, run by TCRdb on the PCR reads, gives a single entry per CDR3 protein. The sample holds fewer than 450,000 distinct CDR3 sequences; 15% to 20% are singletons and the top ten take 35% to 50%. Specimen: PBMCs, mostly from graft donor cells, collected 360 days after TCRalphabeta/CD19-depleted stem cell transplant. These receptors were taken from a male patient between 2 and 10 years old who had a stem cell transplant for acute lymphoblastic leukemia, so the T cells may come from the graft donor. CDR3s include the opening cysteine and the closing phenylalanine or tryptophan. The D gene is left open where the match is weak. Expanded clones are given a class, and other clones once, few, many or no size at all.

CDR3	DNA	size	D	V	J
CASSVLHSGRLPDTQYF	TGTGCCAGCAGTGTTTTACATAGCGGGAGACTCCCAGATACGCAGTATTTT	many	TRBD2	TRBV25-1	TRBJ2-3
CASSLPGGETQYF	TGTGCCAGCAGCTTGCCAGGTGGAGAGACCCAGTACTTC	-	-	TRBV7-2	TRBJ2-5
CASSTNRVGTDTQYF	TGTGCCAGCAGTACCAACAGGGTAGGCACAGATACGCAGTATTTT	few	-	TRBV28	TRBJ2-3
CASSTTSGGETQYF	TGTGCCAGCAGTACGACTAGCGGAGGGGAGACCCAGTACTTC	-	TRBD2	TRBV12-3/TRBV12-4	TRBJ2-5
CASSNGLASGELFF	TGCGCCAGCAGCAATGGACTAGCCTCCGGGGAGCTGTTTTTT	-	TRBD2	TRBV5-1	TRBJ2-2
CASSKDRFLYTEAFF	TGTGCCAGCAGCAAGGATAGGTTCCTTTATACTGAAGCTTTCTTT	-	-	TRBV21-1	TRBJ1-1
CSARPVGNTGELFF	TGCAGTGCTAGACCCGTGGGGAACACCGGGGAGCTGTTTTTT	-	-	TRBV20-1	TRBJ2-2
CASSQEASSTDTQYF	TGCGCCAGCAGCCAAGAGGCTTCTAGCACAGATACGCAGTATTTT	-	-	TRBV4-3	TRBJ2-3
CASSSSADLYNEQFF	TGTGCCAGCAGCTCCTCGGCAGATCTATACAATGAGCAGTTCTTC	-	-	TRBV11-3	TRBJ2-1
CASSLAAQGVYGELFF	TGTGCCAGCAGCTTAGCCGCACAGGGGGTTTACGGGGAGCTGTTTTTT	-	TRBD1	TRBV11-2	TRBJ2-2
CASLTGTFNQPQHF	TGTGCCAGCCTGACCGGGACGTTTAATCAGCCCCAGCATTTT	-	-	TRBV28	TRBJ1-5
CASSFLDTQYF	TGTGCCAGCAGTTTTCTAGATACGCAGTATTTT	many	-	TRBV12-3/TRBV12-4	TRBJ2-3
CASLPTGVSTDTQYF	TGTGCCAGCCTACCGACAGGAGTTAGCACAGATACGCAGTATTTT	-	-	TRBV2	TRBJ2-3
CASSKGLAGAKNIQYF	TGTGCCAGCAGCAAGGGCCTAGCGGGAGCCAAAAACATTCAGTACTTC	few	-	TRBV21-1	TRBJ2-4
CASSFGEYLAKNIQYF	TGTGCCAGCAGTTTCGGAGAGTACCTAGCCAAAAACATTCAGTACTTC	few	-	TRBV27	TRBJ2-4
CASSSLKNTGELFF	TGCGCCAGCAGCTCCCTGAAGAACACCGGGGAGCTGTTTTTT	few	-	TRBV5-1	TRBJ2-2
CASGRRGQFF	TGTGCCAGCGGTAGGAGAGGGCAGTTCTTC	-	-	TRBV28	TRBJ2-1
CASSQVGPETGTDTQYF	TGTGCCAGCAGCCAAGTTGGGCCCGAGACAGGGACAGATACGCAGTATTTT	-	TRBD1	TRBV4-2	TRBJ2-3
CASSLTTASGAKNIQYF	TGTGCCAGCAGCTTAACGACGGCTAGCGGGGCCAAAAACATTCAGTACTTC	few	TRBD2	TRBV11-2	TRBJ2-4
CASSVAGGGNTGELFF	TGTGCCAGCAGCGTAGCTGGGGGCGGGAACACCGGGGAGCTGTTTTTT	-	-	TRBV9	TRBJ2-2
CASSLAGGLAGLPSSYEQYF	TGTGCCAGCAGCTTAGCTGGAGGACTAGCGGGGTTACCGAGCTCCTACGAGCAGTACTTC	few	TRBD2	TRBV7-4	TRBJ2-7
CASLGLAGGRGETQYF	TGTGCCAGCCTAGGACTAGCGGGAGGCCGGGGGGAGACCCAGTACTTC	-	TRBD2	TRBV6-1	TRBJ2-5
CASTVSRVRTQYF	TGTGCCAGCACCGTTTCCCGGGTCAGGACCCAGTACTTC	-	-	TRBV12-3/TRBV12-4	TRBJ2-5
CASSFLTLDRENHYEQYF	TGTGCCAGCAGTTTCTTGACCCTCGACAGGGAGAATCACTACGAGCAGTACTTC	few	TRBD1	TRBV28	TRBJ2-7
CSASDSANQPQHF	TGCAGTGCTAGTGATAGCGCCAATCAGCCCCAGCATTTT	few	-	TRBV20-1	TRBJ1-5
CASSLTGMGNEQFF	TGTGCCAGCAGCTTAACGGGAATGGGCAATGAGCAGTTCTTC	-	-	TRBV7-9	TRBJ2-1
CATSRDPGLAGGLRYF	TGTGCCACCAGCAGAGATCCGGGACTAGCGGGAGGGCTTCGGTACTTC	-	TRBD2	TRBV15	TRBJ2-7
CASSLVAGLTDTQYF	TGTGCCAGCAGTTTAGTAGCGGGGCTCACAGATACGCAGTATTTT	-	TRBD2	TRBV12-3/TRBV12-4	TRBJ2-3
CASSLGNWGGTDTQYF	TGTGCCAGCAGCTTAGGTAACTGGGGAGGCACAGATACGCAGTATTTT	-	-	TRBV7-8	TRBJ2-3
CASSLNVRYEQFF	TGTGCCAGCAGCTTAAATGTGAGGTATGAGCAGTTCTTC	-	-	TRBV7-3	TRBJ2-1
CASSVGPGGLAGNTIYF	TGTGCCAGCAGCGTAGGCCCCGGTGGGCTAGCCGGAAACACCATATATTTT	many	-	TRBV9	TRBJ1-3
CASSHPTGITEAFF	TGCGCCAGCAGCCACCCGACAGGGATCACTGAAGCTTTCTTT	many	TRBD1	TRBV4-1	TRBJ1-1
CATSRDLPGRETQYF	TGTGCCACCAGCAGAGATCTCCCAGGGCGGGAGACCCAGTACTTC	many	-	TRBV15	TRBJ2-5
CASSIGGLVAKNIQYF	TGTGCCAGCAGTATTGGGGGCCTGGTAGCCAAAAACATTCAGTACTTC	once	-	TRBV7-9	TRBJ2-4
CASSLAGERNNEQFF	TGTGCCAGCAGTTTGGCGGGAGAGAGGAACAATGAGCAGTTCTTC	-	TRBD2	TRBV12-3/TRBV12-4	TRBJ2-1